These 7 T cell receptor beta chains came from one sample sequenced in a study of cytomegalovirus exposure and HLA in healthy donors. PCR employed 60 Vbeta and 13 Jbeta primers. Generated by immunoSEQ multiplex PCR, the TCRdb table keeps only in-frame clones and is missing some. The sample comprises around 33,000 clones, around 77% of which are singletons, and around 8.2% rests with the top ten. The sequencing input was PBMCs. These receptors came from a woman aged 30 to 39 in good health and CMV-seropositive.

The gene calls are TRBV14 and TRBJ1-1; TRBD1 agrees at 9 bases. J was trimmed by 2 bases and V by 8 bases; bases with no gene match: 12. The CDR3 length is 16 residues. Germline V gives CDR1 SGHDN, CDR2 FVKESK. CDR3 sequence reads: CASSWTGEIGNTEAFF. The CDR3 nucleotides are TGTGCCAGCTCATGGACAGGGGAGATTGGAAACACTGAAGCTTTCTTT.

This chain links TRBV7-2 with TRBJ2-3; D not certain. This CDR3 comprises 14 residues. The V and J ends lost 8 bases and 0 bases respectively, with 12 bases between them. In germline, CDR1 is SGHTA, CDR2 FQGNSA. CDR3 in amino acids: CASGPGHSTDTQYF. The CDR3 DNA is TGTGCCAGCGGCCCGGGTCATAGCACAGATACGCAGTATTTT. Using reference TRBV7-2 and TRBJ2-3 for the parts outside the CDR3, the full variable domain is GAGVSQSPSNKVTEKGKDVELRCDPISGHTALYWYRQSLGQGLEFLIYFQGNSAPDKSGLPSDRFSAERTGGSVSTLTIQRTQQEDSAVYLCASGPGHSTDTQYFGPGTRLTVL.

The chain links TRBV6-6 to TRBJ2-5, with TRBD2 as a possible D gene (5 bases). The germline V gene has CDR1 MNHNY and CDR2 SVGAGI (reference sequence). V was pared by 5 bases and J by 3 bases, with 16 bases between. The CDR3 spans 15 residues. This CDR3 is CASSPLAGFKETQYF. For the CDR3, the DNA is TGTGCCAGCAGTCCCCTGGCGGGTTTCAAAGAGACCCAGTACTTC.

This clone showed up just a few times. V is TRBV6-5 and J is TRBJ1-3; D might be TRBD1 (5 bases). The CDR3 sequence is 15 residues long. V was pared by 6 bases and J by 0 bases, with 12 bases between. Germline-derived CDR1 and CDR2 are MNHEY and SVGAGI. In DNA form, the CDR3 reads TGTGCCAGCAGCCAGACAGACCTCTCTGGAAACACCATATATTTT. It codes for CASSQTDLSGNTIYF.

The DNA for the CDR3 is TGTGCCAGTAGGAATGGGGGGACCCCATGGACTGAGCAGTTCTTC. It codes for CASRNGGTPWTEQFF. The rearrangement uses TRBV19 and TRBJ2-1, with TRBD2 as a possible D gene (6 bases). The germline V and J ends were trimmed by 6 bases and 9 bases, with 21 bases remaining between them. The length of the CDR3 is 15 residues. Germline V gene lookup returns CDR1 LNHDA and CDR2 SQIVND (reference sequence).

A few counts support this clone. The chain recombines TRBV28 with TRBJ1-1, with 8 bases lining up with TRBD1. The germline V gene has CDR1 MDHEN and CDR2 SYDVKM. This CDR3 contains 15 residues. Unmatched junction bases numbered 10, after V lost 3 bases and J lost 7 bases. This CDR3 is CASSFGFRGRGEAFF. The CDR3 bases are TGTGCCAGCAGTTTCGGGTTCAGGGGGCGAGGTGAAGCTTTCTTT.

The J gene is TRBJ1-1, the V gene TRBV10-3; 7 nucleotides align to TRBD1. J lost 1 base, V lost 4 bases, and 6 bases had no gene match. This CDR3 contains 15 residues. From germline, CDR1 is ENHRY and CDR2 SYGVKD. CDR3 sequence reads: CAISGAGGANTEAFF. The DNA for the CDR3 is TGTGCCATCAGTGGGGCAGGGGGAGCGAACACTGAAGCTTTCTTT.